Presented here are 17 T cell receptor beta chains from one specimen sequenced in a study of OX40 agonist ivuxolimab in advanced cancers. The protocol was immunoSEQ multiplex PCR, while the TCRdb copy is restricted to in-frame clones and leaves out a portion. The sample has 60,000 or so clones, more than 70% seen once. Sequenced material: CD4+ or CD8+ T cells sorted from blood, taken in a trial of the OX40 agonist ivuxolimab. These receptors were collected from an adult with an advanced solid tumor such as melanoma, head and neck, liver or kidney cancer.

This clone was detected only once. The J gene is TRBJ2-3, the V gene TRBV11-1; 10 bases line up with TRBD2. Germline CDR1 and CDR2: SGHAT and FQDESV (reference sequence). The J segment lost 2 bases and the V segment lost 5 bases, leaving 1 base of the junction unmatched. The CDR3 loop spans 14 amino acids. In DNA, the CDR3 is TGTGCCAGCAGCACTAGCGGGAACACAGATACGCAGTATTTT. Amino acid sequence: CASSTSGNTDTQYF.

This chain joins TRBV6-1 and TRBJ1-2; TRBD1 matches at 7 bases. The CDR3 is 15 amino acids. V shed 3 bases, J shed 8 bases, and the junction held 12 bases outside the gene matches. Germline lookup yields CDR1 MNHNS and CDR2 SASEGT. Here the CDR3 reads CASSENRGTTGGYTF. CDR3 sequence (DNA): TGTGCCAGCAGTGAGAACAGGGGTACAACGGGAGGCTACACCTTC.

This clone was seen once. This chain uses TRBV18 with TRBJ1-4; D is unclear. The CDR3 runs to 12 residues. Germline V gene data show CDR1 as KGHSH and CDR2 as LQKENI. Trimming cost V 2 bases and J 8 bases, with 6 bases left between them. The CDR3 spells CASSPEEEKLFF. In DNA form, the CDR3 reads TGTGCCAGCTCACCAGAGGAAGAAAAACTGTTTTTT.

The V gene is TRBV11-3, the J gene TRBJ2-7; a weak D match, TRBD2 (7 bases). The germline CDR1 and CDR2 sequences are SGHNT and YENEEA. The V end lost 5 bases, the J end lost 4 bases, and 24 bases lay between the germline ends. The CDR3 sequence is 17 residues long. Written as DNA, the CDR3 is TGTGCCAGCAGCCGAGGGTATGGTTCGGGGGGCGAATACGAGCAGTACTTC. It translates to CASSRGYGSGGEYEQYF. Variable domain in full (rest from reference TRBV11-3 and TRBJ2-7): EAGVVQSPRYKIIEKKQPVAFWCNPISGHNTLYWYLQNLGQGPELLIRYENEEAVDDSQLPKDRFSAERLKGVDSTLKIQPAELGDSAVYLCASSRGYGSGGEYEQYFGPGTRLTVT.

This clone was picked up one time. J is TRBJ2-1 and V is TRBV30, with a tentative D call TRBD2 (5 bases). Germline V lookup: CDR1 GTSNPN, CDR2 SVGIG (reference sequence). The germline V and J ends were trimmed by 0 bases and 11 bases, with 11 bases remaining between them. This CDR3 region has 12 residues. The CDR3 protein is CAWSVDGNKQFF. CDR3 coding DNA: TGTGCCTGGAGTGTAGACGGGAATAAGCAGTTCTTC.

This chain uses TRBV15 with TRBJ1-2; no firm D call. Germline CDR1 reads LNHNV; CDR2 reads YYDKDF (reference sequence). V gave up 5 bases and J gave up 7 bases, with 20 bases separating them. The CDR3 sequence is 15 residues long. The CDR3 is CATSSSSLTSGGYTF. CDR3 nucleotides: TGTGCCACCAGCTCGTCTTCCTTGACTTCTGGTGGCTACACCTTC.

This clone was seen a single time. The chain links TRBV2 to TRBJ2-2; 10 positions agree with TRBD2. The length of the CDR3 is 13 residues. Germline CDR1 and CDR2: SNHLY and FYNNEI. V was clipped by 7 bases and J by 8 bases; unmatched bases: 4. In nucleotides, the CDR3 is TGTGCCAGCAACCCACTAGCGGGAGGGGAGCTGTTTTTT. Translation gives CASNPLAGGELFF.

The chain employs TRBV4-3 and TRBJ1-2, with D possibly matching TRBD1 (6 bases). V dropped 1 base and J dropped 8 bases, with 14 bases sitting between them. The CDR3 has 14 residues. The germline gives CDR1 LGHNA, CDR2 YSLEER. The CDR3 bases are TGCGCCAGCAGCCAAGCGTGGACAGAGGGAGGCTACACCTTC. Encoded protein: CASSQAWTEGGYTF.

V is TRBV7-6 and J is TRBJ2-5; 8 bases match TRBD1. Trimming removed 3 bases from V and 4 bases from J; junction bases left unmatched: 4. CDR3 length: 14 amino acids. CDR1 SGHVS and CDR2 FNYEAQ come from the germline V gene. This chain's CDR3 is CASSFAQGAETQYF. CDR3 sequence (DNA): TGTGCCAGCAGCTTCGCCCAGGGGGCAGAGACCCAGTACTTC.

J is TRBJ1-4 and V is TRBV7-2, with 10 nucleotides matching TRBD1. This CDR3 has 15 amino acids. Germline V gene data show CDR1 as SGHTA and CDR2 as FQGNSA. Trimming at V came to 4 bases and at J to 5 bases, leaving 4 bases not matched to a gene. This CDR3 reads CASSSSGQGNEKLFF. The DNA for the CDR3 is TGTGCCAGCAGCTCGTCGGGACAGGGGAATGAAAAACTGTTTTTT.

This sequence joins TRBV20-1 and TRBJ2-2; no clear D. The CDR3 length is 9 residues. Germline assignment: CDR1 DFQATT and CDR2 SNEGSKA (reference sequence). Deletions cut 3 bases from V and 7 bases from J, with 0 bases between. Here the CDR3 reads CSASGELFF. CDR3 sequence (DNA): TGCAGTGCTAGCGGGGAGCTGTTTTTT.

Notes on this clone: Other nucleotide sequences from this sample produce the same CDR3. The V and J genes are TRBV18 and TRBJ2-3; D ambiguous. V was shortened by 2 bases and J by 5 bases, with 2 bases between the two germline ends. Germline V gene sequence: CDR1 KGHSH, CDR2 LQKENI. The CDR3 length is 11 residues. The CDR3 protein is CASSPGDTQYF. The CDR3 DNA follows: TGTGCCAGCTCACCAGGAGATACGCAGTATTTT. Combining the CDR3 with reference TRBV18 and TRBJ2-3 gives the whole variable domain NAGVMQNPRHLVRRRGQEARLRCSPMKGHSHVYWYRQLPEEGLKFMVYLQKENIIDESGMPKERFSAEFPKEGPSILRIQQVVRGDSAAYFCASSPGDTQYFGPGTRLTVL.

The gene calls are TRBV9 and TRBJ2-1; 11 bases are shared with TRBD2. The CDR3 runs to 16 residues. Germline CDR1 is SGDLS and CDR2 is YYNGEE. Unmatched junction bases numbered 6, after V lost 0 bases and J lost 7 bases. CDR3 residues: CASSVDALAGGNEQFF. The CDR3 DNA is TGTGCCAGCAGCGTAGATGCGCTAGCGGGAGGAAATGAGCAGTTCTTC.

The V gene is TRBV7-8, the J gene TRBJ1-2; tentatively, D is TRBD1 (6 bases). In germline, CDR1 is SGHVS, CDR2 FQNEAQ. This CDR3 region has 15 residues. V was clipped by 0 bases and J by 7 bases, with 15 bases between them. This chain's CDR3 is CASSLALRGAGGYTF. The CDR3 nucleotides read TGTGCCAGCAGCTTAGCGCTACGGGGGGCCGGTGGCTACACCTTC.

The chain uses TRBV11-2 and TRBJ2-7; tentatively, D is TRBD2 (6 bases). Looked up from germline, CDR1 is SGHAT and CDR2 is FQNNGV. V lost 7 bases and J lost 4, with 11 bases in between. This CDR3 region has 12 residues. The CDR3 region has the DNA TGTGCCAGCACCCCGGGAGCGTACGAGCAGTACTTC. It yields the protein CASTPGAYEQYF. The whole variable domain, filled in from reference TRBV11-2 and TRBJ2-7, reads EAGVAQSPRYKIIEKRQSVAFWCNPISGHATLYWYQQILGQGPKLLIQFQNNGVVDDSQLPKDRFSAERLKGVDSTLKIQPAKLEDSAVYLCASTPGAYEQYFGPGTRLTVT.

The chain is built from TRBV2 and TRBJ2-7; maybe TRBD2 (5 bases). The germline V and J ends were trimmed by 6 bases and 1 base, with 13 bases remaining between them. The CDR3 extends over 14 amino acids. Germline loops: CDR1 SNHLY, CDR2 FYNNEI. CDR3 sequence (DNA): TGTGCCAGCAGACTAGACATACTATCCTACGAGCAGTACTTC. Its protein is CASRLDILSYEQYF.

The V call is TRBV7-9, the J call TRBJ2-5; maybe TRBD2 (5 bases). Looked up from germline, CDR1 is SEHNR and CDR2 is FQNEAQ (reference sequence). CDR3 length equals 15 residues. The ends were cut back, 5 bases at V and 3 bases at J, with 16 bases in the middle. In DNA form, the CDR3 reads TGTGCCAGCAGCCCAGGACCCGGAGGTGAAGAGACCCAGTACTTC. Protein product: CASSPGPGGEETQYF.